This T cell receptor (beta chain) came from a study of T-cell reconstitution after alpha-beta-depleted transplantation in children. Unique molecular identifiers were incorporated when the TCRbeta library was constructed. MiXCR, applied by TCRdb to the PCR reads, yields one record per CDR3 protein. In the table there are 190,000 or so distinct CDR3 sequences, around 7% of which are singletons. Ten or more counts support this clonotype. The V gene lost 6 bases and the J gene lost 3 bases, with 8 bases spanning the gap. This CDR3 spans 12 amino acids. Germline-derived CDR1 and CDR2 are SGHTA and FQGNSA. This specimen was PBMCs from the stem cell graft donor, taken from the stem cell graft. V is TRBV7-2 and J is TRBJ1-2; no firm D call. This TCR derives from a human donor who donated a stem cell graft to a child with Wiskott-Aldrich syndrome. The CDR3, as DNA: TGTGCCAGCAGTTCAAACCACTATGGCTACACCTTC. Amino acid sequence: CASSSNHYGYTF.